What follows are 15 T cell receptor beta chains derived from one specimen sequenced in a study of blood T cell repertoires in COVID-19. The assay was immunoSEQ multiplex PCR, and TCRdb's table has in-frame clones only and misses some. In the table there are roughly 140,000 clones, 75% to 90% of which are singletons. The source material was peripheral blood. These receptors came from a man between 60 and 70 years old with acute or convalescent COVID-19.

The chain recombines TRBV5-6 with TRBJ2-7, with 7 bases aligning to TRBD2. The CDR3 runs to 15 residues. CDR1 SGHDT and CDR2 YYEEEE come from the germline V gene. V lost 1 base and J lost 5; bases outside the gene matches: 9. The CDR3 nucleotides read TGTGCCAGCAGCTTGATACTAGCGCGAGGGGACGAGCAGTACTTC. Translation gives CASSLILARGDEQYF. The entire variable domain, with the rest obtained from reference TRBV5-6 and TRBJ2-7, is as follows: DAGVTQSPTHLIKTRGQQVTLRCSPKSGHDTVSWYQQALGQGPQFIFQYYEEEERQRGNFPDRFSGHQFPNYSSELNVNALLLGDSALYLCASSLILARGDEQYFGPGTRLTVT.

The chain carries TRBV7-3 and TRBJ2-1; D may be TRBD2 (6 bases). The V end was cut by 5 bases, the J end by 5 bases, with 13 bases between. Per the germline V gene, CDR1 is SGHTA and CDR2 is FQGTGA. CDR3 length: 14 residues. CDR3 residues: CASSAGGGNNEQFF. CDR3 nucleotides: TGTGCCAGCAGCGCCGGGGGTGGCAACAATGAGCAGTTCTTC.

The chain joins TRBV5-1 to TRBJ1-2; tentatively, D is TRBD1 (6 bases). Per the germline V gene, CDR1 is SGHRS and CDR2 is YFSETQ. V dropped 3 bases and J dropped 4 bases, with 10 bases sitting between them. This CDR3 spans 13 amino acids. The CDR3 region has the DNA TGCGCCAGCAGCTCAGACAGGCCCTATGGCTACACCTTC. This sequence encodes CASSSDRPYGYTF.

The chain's CDR3 is CASSLGDRGLRDYGYTF. The CDR3 DNA follows: TGTGCCAGCAGCTTAGGGGACAGGGGACTTCGTGACTATGGCTACACCTTC. The chain links TRBV7-9 to TRBJ1-2, with TRBD1 matching over 10 bases. The CDR3 is 17 amino acids. CDR1 SEHNR and CDR2 FQNEAQ come from the germline V gene (reference sequence). J lost 3 bases, V lost 1 base, and 8 bases had no gene match.

This clone has a handful of counts. V and J are TRBV4-2 and TRBJ2-1, with TRBD2 identical over 7 bases. V dropped 6 bases and J dropped 9; count of bases not matched to a gene: 17. This CDR3 has 16 amino acids. The germline CDR1 and CDR2 sequences are LGHNA and YNFKEQ. As DNA, the CDR3 is TGTGCCAGCAGGGCCTTACTAGCGCGAGGGGTCAGTGAGCAGTTCTTC. Protein sequence: CASRALLARGVSEQFF.

The rearrangement joins TRBV7-2 to TRBJ1-6, with TRBD1 as a possible D gene (5 bases). The germline V gene has CDR1 SGHTA and CDR2 FQGNSA. V lost 0 bases and J 6 bases, leaving 9 bases between the germline ends. The CDR3 covers 15 residues. CDR3 protein: CASSLAGGGNSPLHF. DNA of the CDR3: TGTGCCAGCAGCTTAGCGGGGGGGGGTAATTCACCCCTCCACTTT.

The chain is built from TRBV24-1 and TRBJ2-3; a weak D match, TRBD1 (5 bases). CDR1 is KGHDR, CDR2 SFDVKD, per germline. This CDR3 comprises 15 residues. V was cut by 4 bases and J by 4 bases, with 14 bases left in between. The CDR3 protein is CATSDPAGRPDTQYF. The DNA for the CDR3 is TGTGCCACCAGTGACCCAGCAGGGCGACCAGATACGCAGTATTTT.

The chain joins TRBV5-1 to TRBJ1-4, with no clear D. V lost 5 bases, J lost 7 bases, and 9 bases lay in between. CDR3 size: 12 residues. Germline CDR1 is SGHRS and CDR2 is YFSETQ. CDR3 DNA: TGCGCCAGCAGGGAGGGATCTGAAAAACTGTTTTTT. It yields the protein CASREGSEKLFF.

This clone was recorded a few times. V and J are TRBV3-1 (or the pseudogene TRBV3-2) and TRBJ2-3; 12 nucleotides align to TRBD2. This CDR3 has 16 residues. The germline gives CDR1 LGHDT, CDR2 YNNKEL (reference sequence). V trimming: 4 bases; J trimming: 7 bases; junction bases outside the gene matches: 9. CDR3 residues: CASSLGLAGSRNTQYF. As DNA, the CDR3 is TGTGCCAGCAGCCTTGGACTAGCGGGATCCAGAAATACGCAGTATTTT.

The chain is built from TRBV27 and TRBJ1-3; D is perhaps TRBD1 (6 bases). The CDR3 is 15 residues long. The germline gives CDR1 MNHEY, CDR2 SMNVEV (reference sequence). V was pared by 2 bases and J by 2 bases, with 10 bases between. The CDR3 here is CASSLIGGAGNTIYF. CDR3 in DNA: TGTGCCAGCAGTTTAATAGGGGGGGCTGGAAACACCATATATTTT.

This chain connects TRBV5-1 to TRBJ2-1; no clear D. This CDR3 comprises 11 residues. Per germline, CDR1 SGHRS and CDR2 YFSETQ. Trimming removed 2 bases from V and 6 bases from J, with 3 bases in between. CDR3 DNA: TGCGCCAGCAGCTTACTCAATGAGCAGTTCTTC. It codes for CASSLLNEQFF.

The genes are TRBV9 and TRBJ2-3, with 10 bases fitting TRBD2. The junction had 4 bases not matched to a gene; V was cut back by 1 base and J by 2 bases. The length of the CDR3 is 16 residues. CDR1 and CDR2 (germline): SGDLS, YYNGEE. The chain's CDR3 is CASSVLAGGTTDTQYF. CDR3 nucleotides: TGTGCCAGCAGCGTATTAGCGGGGGGAACCACAGATACGCAGTATTTT.

This clone was found once. The chain recombines TRBV4-2 with TRBJ1-2; 9 bases fit TRBD1. Germline CDR1 reads LGHNA; CDR2 reads YNFKEQ. J lost 2 bases, V lost 0 bases, and 10 bases had no gene match. The CDR3 consists of 18 residues. CDR3 sequence: CASSQDQGQGRRNYGYTF. CDR3 sequence (DNA): TGTGCCAGCAGCCAAGATCAGGGACAGGGTCGTCGAAACTATGGCTACACCTTC.

The gene calls are TRBV5-4 and TRBJ2-7; D is possibly TRBD1 (6 bases). The CDR3 length is 13 residues. V was pared by 2 bases and J by 4 bases, with 10 bases between. Germline loops: CDR1 SGHNT, CDR2 YYREEE (reference sequence). CDR3 sequence reads: CASSFLTGYEQYF. Written as DNA, the CDR3 is TGTGCCAGCAGCTTTTTGACAGGTTACGAGCAGTACTTC.

This rearrangement joins TRBV4-3 to TRBJ2-2, with 9 positions matching TRBD1. Germline V lookup: CDR1 LGHNA, CDR2 YSLEER. V was pared by 1 base and J by 6 bases, with 6 bases of the junction left unmatched. The CDR3 spans 16 residues. CDR3 coding DNA: TGCGCCAGCAGCCAAGGGGGGACAGGGTATGCCGGGGAGCTGTTTTTT. This codes for CASSQGGTGYAGELFF.